The 32 T cell receptor beta chains reported below all come from one sample, sequenced in a study of graft-versus-host responses after intestinal transplantation. These receptors' targets are unknown. This table comes from immunoSEQ multiplex PCR, and its TCRdb copy is limited to in-frame clones, with some not included. Of about 120,000 clones listed, about nine tenths are singletons. This sample comprised unstimulated CD4+ T cells sorted from spleen or lymph node cells, obtained before intestinal transplant. Receptor source: a human donor who received an intestinal transplant.

This chain uses TRBV5-1 with TRBJ2-5, with unresolved D. The CDR3 is made up of 13 amino acids. Germline CDR1 and CDR2: SGHRS and YFSETQ. V was pared by 4 bases and J by 0 bases, with 7 bases between. Written as DNA, the CDR3 is TGCGCCAGCAGCCTGCAGTACCAAGAGACCCAGTACTTC. As protein: CASSLQYQETQYF.

The gene calls are TRBV6-5 and TRBJ2-7; 7 positions match TRBD2. CDR1 is MNHEY, CDR2 SVGAGI, per germline. This CDR3 is built from 13 residues. V lost 2 bases to trimming and J lost 5 bases; unmatched junction nucleotides: 3. The CDR3: CASSYGGGHEQYF. For the CDR3, the DNA is TGTGCCAGCAGTTACGGGGGGGGACACGAGCAGTACTTC.

The chain has TRBV6-1 and TRBJ2-7; 8 bases line up with TRBD1. The germline V gene encodes CDR1 MNHNS and CDR2 SASEGT. V lost 6 bases, J lost 3 bases, and 10 bases stayed unmatched. The CDR3 runs to 15 residues. The CDR3 nucleotides read TGTGCCAGCAGACCTCCCTCAGGGGGCCTCTACGAGCAGTACTTC. This translates into CASRPPSGGLYEQYF.

In DNA form, the CDR3 reads TGTGCCAGCAGCTTGTACAGGCCGAACTCTGGAAACACCATATATTTT. Protein product: CASSLYRPNSGNTIYF. The V and J genes are TRBV5-6 and TRBJ1-3; possibly TRBD1 for D (5 bases). The germline CDR1 and CDR2 sequences are SGHDT and YYEEEE. The CDR3 extends over 16 amino acids. V lost 1 base and J lost 0, with 11 bases in between.

This chain joins TRBV29-1 and TRBJ2-1; perhaps TRBD2 as D (7 bases). Trimming took 6 bases from V and 2 from J, leaving 14 bases between them. The V gene's germline CDR1 is SQVTM and CDR2 ANQGSEA. The CDR3 runs to 14 residues. CDR3 region: CSVVGGAPYNEQFF. The CDR3 bases are TGCAGCGTGGTGGGGGGGGCCCCCTACAATGAGCAGTTCTTC.

The CDR3 nucleotides read TGCGCCAGCAGCTTTGGGACTAGCGGGAGTTATGAGCAGTTCTTC. Translation gives CASSFGTSGSYEQFF. The rearrangement links TRBV5-1 to TRBJ2-1; 14 bases are a match to TRBD2. CDR3 length: 15 residues. V dropped 2 bases and J dropped 8; count of bases not matched to a gene: 3. The germline V gene has CDR1 SGHRS and CDR2 YFSETQ.

The chain uses TRBV19 and TRBJ2-1; D possibly corresponds to TRBD2 (5 bases). Between the trimmed V and J ends, which lost 2 bases and 6 bases, there was a span of 14 bases. This CDR3 spans 15 amino acids. The germline V gene encodes CDR1 LNHDA and CDR2 SQIVND (reference sequence). The CDR3 region is CASSIIAKRPNEQFF. The CDR3 DNA reads as TGTGCCAGTAGTATAATAGCGAAACGTCCCAATGAGCAGTTCTTC.

V gene TRBV28 combines with J gene TRBJ1-1, with a weak D call TRBD1 (5 bases). The germline V gene encodes CDR1 MDHEN and CDR2 SYDVKM. Between the trimmed V and J ends, which lost 10 bases and 1 base, there was a span of 19 bases. The CDR3 length is 15 residues. CDR3 amino acids: CATTFRLGGNTEAFF. The CDR3 DNA reads as TGTGCCACCACCTTTCGTTTGGGGGGGAACACTGAAGCTTTCTTT.

This clone was seen only a few times. The rearrangement joins TRBV6-1 to TRBJ2-7; TRBD2 matches 7 bases. V lost 2 bases and J lost 5; bases outside the gene matches: 6. In germline, CDR1 is MNHNS, CDR2 SASEGT. The CDR3 loop spans 14 amino acids. The CDR3 here is CASSELLGGDEQYF. CDR3 sequence (DNA): TGTGCCAGCAGTGAACTGTTGGGAGGGGACGAGCAGTACTTC.

The chain uses TRBV5-6 and TRBJ1-5, with D maybe TRBD1 (5 bases). The CDR3 consists of 16 residues. V lost 4 bases, J lost 4 bases, and 18 bases lay in between. Germline values: CDR1 SGHDT, CDR2 YYEEEE. The CDR3 DNA reads TGTGCCAGCAGCGCGTGGGGGGTGGGCACTAATCAGCCCCAGCATTTT. Its protein is CASSAWGVGTNQPQHF.

This chain uses TRBV5-4 with TRBJ1-4; 8 nucleotides match TRBD1. J lost 3 bases, V lost 4 bases, and 8 bases had no gene match. This CDR3 contains 16 residues. In germline, CDR1 is SGHNT, CDR2 YYREEE (reference sequence). The CDR3 bases are TGTGCCAGCAGCCGGGGGACAGGAGGATCTAATGAAAAACTGTTTTTT. It is translated as CASSRGTGGSNEKLFF.

The genes are TRBV6-1 and TRBJ1-1; the D is unclear. The CDR3 consists of 13 residues. The germline V gene has CDR1 MNHNS and CDR2 SASEGT. Trimming cost V 6 bases and J 3 bases, with 11 bases left between them. The CDR3 region is CASRPGLYTEAFF. In nucleotides, the CDR3 is TGTGCCAGCAGGCCAGGACTATACACTGAAGCTTTCTTT.

This clone occurred a few times. V usage is TRBV30 and J usage is TRBJ2-7, with a tentative D call TRBD2 (5 bases). CDR1 and CDR2 from the germline V gene are GTSNPN and SVGIG (reference sequence). Trimming removed 3 bases from V and 6 bases from J, with 18 bases in between. There are 14 residues in the CDR3. In nucleotides, the CDR3 is TGTGCCTGGAGCGTGTCTAGGTGGAGGTCCGAGCAGTACTTC. The encoded protein is CAWSVSRWRSEQYF.

The chain uses TRBV5-1 and TRBJ2-5; D gene unclear. Germline CDR1 reads SGHRS; CDR2 reads YFSETQ. The CDR3 has 16 residues. Trimming left V 5 bases short and J 0 bases short, with 17 bases between. CDR3 DNA: TGCGCCAGCAGGTATGGTCCTACCGAGTACCAAGAGACCCAGTACTTC. Residues: CASRYGPTEYQETQYF.

The J gene is TRBJ1-1, the V gene TRBV5-1; a weak D match, TRBD1 (6 bases). The CDR3 has 14 amino acids. CDR1 SGHRS and CDR2 YFSETQ come from the germline V gene. Trimming removed 5 bases from V and 6 bases from J, with 17 bases in between. This chain's CDR3 is CASREVAGGAEAFF. The CDR3 DNA is TGCGCCAGCAGGGAGGTGGCGGGGGGCGCTGAAGCTTTCTTT.

The CDR3 region is CASSLEGREGAEAFF. CDR3 DNA: TGCGCCAGCAGCTTGGAAGGCAGGGAGGGCGCTGAAGCTTTCTTT. The J gene is TRBJ1-1, the V gene TRBV5-1, with D tentatively TRBD1 (5 bases). Trimming cost V 0 bases and J 6 bases, with 15 bases left between them. The CDR3 has 15 amino acids. Germline loops: CDR1 SGHRS, CDR2 YFSETQ.

This clone has just one count. In DNA form, the CDR3 reads TGTGCCAGCAGACGACTAGCAGGGGGCGAAACTGAAGCTTTCTTT. Its protein is CASRRLAGGETEAFF. The J gene is TRBJ1-1, the V gene TRBV6-5; TRBD1 matches at 8 bases. CDR1 is MNHEY and CDR2 is SVGAGI in the germline V gene. CDR3 length: 15 amino acids. After removal of 6 bases from V and 5 bases from J, the junction contained 11 bases not matched to a gene.

As regards this clone: Additional DNA sequences in this sample encode the identical CDR3. The chain carries TRBV30 and TRBJ1-1, with D perhaps TRBD1 (5 bases). CDR1 and CDR2 (germline): GTSNPN, SVGIG (reference sequence). This CDR3 spans 13 amino acids. The V and J ends lost 1 base and 5 bases respectively, with 11 bases between them. DNA for the CDR3: TGTGCCTGGAGTGGGCAGGGTAATACTGAAGCTTTCTTT. Amino acids: CAWSGQGNTEAFF.

The CDR3: CASSPWTGYNEKLFF. The DNA of the CDR3 is TGTGCCAGCAGCCCGTGGACAGGGTATAATGAAAAACTGTTTTTT. This rearrangement joins TRBV14 to TRBJ1-4; 8 bases match TRBD1. The length of the CDR3 is 15 residues. The J segment lost 4 bases and the V segment lost 4 bases, leaving 5 bases of the junction unmatched. Germline V gene lookup returns CDR1 SGHDN and CDR2 FVKESK.

V is TRBV18 and J is TRBJ1-1; weak D call: TRBD1 (6 bases). CDR1 is KGHSH, CDR2 LQKENI, per germline. The CDR3 runs to 15 residues. Trimming cost V 3 bases and J 2 bases, with 13 bases left between them. The CDR3 coding sequence is TGTGCCAGCTCACCTCGCAGGGGTACAAACACTGAAGCTTTCTTT. It translates to CASSPRRGTNTEAFF. Using reference TRBV18 and TRBJ1-1 for the parts outside the CDR3, the full variable domain is NAGVMQNPRHLVRRRGQEARLRCSPMKGHSHVYWYRQLPEEGLKFMVYLQKENIIDESGMPKERFSAEFPKEGPSILRIQQVVRGDSAAYFCASSPRRGTNTEAFFGQGTRLTVV.

The CDR3, as DNA: TGCGCCAGCGCCGGTAGCACAGATACGCAGTATTTT. Translation: CASAGSTDTQYF. V usage is TRBV10-1 and J usage is TRBJ2-3; D call uncertain. CDR1 is WNHNN and CDR2 is SYGVQD in the germline V gene (reference sequence). CDR3 length: 12 amino acids. V shed 8 bases and J shed 0 bases, with 6 bases lying between them.

This chain uses TRBV2 with TRBJ2-2, with a tentative D call TRBD1 (5 bases). The CDR3 spans 14 residues. Germline assignment: CDR1 SNHLY and CDR2 FYNNEI. The ends were cut back, 2 bases at V and 4 bases at J, with 8 bases in the middle. The CDR3 protein is CASSESRATGELFF. The CDR3 nucleotides are TGTGCCAGCAGTGAAAGCAGGGCCACCGGGGAGCTGTTTTTT.

The chain couples TRBV30 to TRBJ1-2; unclear D gene. CDR1 GTSNPN and CDR2 SVGIG come from the germline V gene (reference sequence). Trimming shortened V by 0 bases and J by 1 base, and 6 bases separated the two germline ends. The CDR3 consists of 13 residues. The CDR3 sequence: CAWSVSVNYGYTF. CDR3 in DNA: TGTGCCTGGAGTGTGTCGGTTAACTATGGCTACACCTTC.

The chain has TRBV5-1 and TRBJ2-3; 13 positions agree with TRBD2. The CDR3 sequence is 16 residues long. Germline trimming cut 5 bases from V and 0 bases from J; bases unmatched to any gene: 3. Germline CDR1 is SGHRS and CDR2 is YFSETQ. CDR3 sequence: CASRTGLAGSTDTQYF. The CDR3, as DNA: TGCGCCAGCAGGACGGGACTAGCGGGGAGCACAGATACGCAGTATTTT. The complete variable domain, with remaining parts taken from reference TRBV5-1 and TRBJ2-3, reads KAGVTQTPRYLIKTRGQQVTLSCSPISGHRSVSWYQQTPGQGLQFLFEYFSETQRNKGNFPGRFSGRQFSNSRSEMNVSTLELGDSALYLCASRTGLAGSTDTQYFGPGTRLTVL.

The chain couples TRBV29-1 to TRBJ2-5; TRBD2 aligns across 7 bases. CDR1 and CDR2 from the germline V gene are SQVTM and ANQGSEA. With 3 bases clipped from V and 6 bases from J, the junction kept 7 bases outside the gene matches. The CDR3 length is 13 residues. Written as DNA, the CDR3 is TGCAGCGTTGAGGACGGGAGGTCGAAGACCCAGTACTTC. It specifies CSVEDGRSKTQYF.

The CDR3 protein is CASSLTGGKAPDTQYF. The DNA of the CDR3 is TGTGCCAGCAGCTTAACGGGGGGTAAGGCGCCAGATACGCAGTATTTT. The chain combines TRBV11-2 with TRBJ2-3; the match to TRBD2 covers 7 bases. Germline lookup yields CDR1 SGHAT and CDR2 FQNNGV. Trimming removed 2 bases from V and 4 bases from J; junction bases left unmatched: 9. CDR3 size: 16 residues.

V usage is TRBV28 and J usage is TRBJ2-1, with 10 bases matching TRBD2. The CDR3 contains 20 residues. Trimming took 5 bases from V and 0 from J; bases not matched to a gene: 16. Per germline, CDR1 MDHEN and CDR2 SYDVKM. In DNA, the CDR3 is TGTGCCAGCAGTACCCCCCATTTCACTAGCGGGAAAAGCTCCTACAATGAGCAGTTCTTC. Protein product: CASSTPHFTSGKSSYNEQFF.

The chain uses TRBV6-1 and TRBJ1-2; 11 positions agree with TRBD1. V lost 2 bases to trimming and J lost 3 bases; unmatched junction nucleotides: 5. The CDR3 is made up of 16 amino acids. Per the germline V gene, CDR1 is MNHNS and CDR2 is SASEGT. The CDR3 nucleotides are TGTGCCAGCAGTGAACTCGGGACAGGGGGAGACTATGGCTACACCTTC. The encoded protein is CASSELGTGGDYGYTF.

This chain joins TRBV6-1 and TRBJ1-4; a possible D gene is TRBD1 (5 bases). Trimming cost V 3 bases and J 8 bases, with 16 bases left between them. Germline V gene data show CDR1 as MNHNS and CDR2 as SASEGT. The CDR3 has 15 residues. Written as DNA, the CDR3 is TGTGCCAGCAGTGACCAGGGAAGGTTTACGGAAAAACTGTTTTTT. This translates into CASSDQGRFTEKLFF.

The V call is TRBV10-3, the J call TRBJ2-3; a possible D gene is TRBD2 (7 bases). V was cut by 3 bases and J by 5 bases, with 9 bases left in between. CDR1 is ENHRY, CDR2 SYGVKD, per germline. The CDR3 totals 13 residues. As DNA, the CDR3 is TGTGCCATCAGTGAAGGGGGGGGAGATACGCAGTATTTT. Residues: CAISEGGGDTQYF.

The chain joins TRBV9 to TRBJ1-1; 7 positions agree with TRBD1. The trim removed 4 bases at V and 0 bases at J, leaving 0 bases unmatched. Germline-derived CDR1 and CDR2 are SGDLS and YYNGEE. CDR3 length: 13 amino acids. Here the CDR3 reads CASSQGVNTEAFF. The CDR3 bases are TGTGCCAGCAGCCAGGGGGTGAACACTGAAGCTTTCTTT.

CDR3 DNA sequence: TGTGCCACCAGCAGAGACCCCACGCTTCGAGGCATTCAGTACTTC. It encodes CATSRDPTLRGIQYF. The chain employs TRBV15 and TRBJ2-4, with unresolved D. Germline V gives CDR1 LNHNV, CDR2 YYDKDF (reference sequence). The CDR3 has 15 residues. The V and J ends lost 0 bases and 9 bases respectively, with 15 bases between them.